The source of this TCR beta chain is a study of shared clonotypes between healthy human individuals. Sequencing used immunoSEQ multiplex PCR; TCRdb keeps in-frame clones, though not all of them. The sample yields roughly 2.5 million clones, around 94% seen once. The ends were cut back, 11 bases at V and 0 bases at J, with 17 bases in the middle. The CDR3 is 15 residues long. The germline V gene encodes CDR1 MNHNS and CDR2 SASEGT. Worth noting for this clone: Its specificity is unknown.

Study results and limitations: Among the subsets, naive ones generally showed larger estimated richness than memory ones.

The material sequenced was naive CD4+ T cells sorted from blood. Subset defined: CD45RA+ positively selected. The TCR sequence derives from a man aged 18 to 30 in good health. The chain links TRBV6-1 to TRBJ1-3, with a tentative D call TRBD1 (6 bases). CDR3 region: CASLAGVHSGNTIYF. The DNA for the CDR3 is TGTGCCTCCTTAGCAGGGGTCCACTCTGGAAACACCATATATTTT.